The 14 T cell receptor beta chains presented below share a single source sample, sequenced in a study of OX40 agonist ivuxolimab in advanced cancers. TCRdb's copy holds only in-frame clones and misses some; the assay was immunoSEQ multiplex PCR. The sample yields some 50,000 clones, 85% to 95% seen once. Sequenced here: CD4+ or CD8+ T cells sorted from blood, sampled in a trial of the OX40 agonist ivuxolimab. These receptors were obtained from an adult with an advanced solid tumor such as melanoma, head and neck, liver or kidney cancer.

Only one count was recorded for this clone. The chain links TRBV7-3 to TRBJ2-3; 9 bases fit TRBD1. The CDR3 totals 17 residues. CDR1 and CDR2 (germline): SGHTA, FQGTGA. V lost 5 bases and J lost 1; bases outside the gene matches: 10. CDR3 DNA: TGTGCCAGCAGCGCCGGGACAGGGCAAAGGGGCACAGATACGCAGTATTTT. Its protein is CASSAGTGQRGTDTQYF.

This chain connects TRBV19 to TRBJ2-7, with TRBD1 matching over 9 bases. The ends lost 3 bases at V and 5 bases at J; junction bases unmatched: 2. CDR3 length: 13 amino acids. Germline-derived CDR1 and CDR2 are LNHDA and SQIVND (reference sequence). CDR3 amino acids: CASSIGTGNEQYF. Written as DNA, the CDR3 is TGTGCCAGTAGTATCGGGACAGGGAACGAGCAGTACTTC.

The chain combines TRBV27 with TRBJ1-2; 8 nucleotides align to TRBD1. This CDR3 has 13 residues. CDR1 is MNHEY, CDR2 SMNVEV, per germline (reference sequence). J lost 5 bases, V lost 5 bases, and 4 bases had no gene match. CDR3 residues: CASSPTGGYGYTF. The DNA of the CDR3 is TGTGCCAGCAGTCCCACAGGGGGTTATGGCTACACCTTC.

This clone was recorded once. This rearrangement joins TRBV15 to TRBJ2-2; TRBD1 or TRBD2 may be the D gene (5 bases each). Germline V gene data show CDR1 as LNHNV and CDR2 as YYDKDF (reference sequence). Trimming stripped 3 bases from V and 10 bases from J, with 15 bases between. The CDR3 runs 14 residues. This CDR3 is CATSRGTGVLELFF. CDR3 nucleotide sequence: TGTGCCACCAGCAGGGGGACCGGGGTTCTGGAGCTGTTTTTT.

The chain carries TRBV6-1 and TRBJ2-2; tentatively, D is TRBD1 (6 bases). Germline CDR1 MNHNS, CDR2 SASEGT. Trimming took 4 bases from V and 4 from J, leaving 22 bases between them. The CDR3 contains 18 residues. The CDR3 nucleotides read TGTGCCAGCAGTGGAAAGATCCTCGGGACACTAACCACCGGGGAGCTGTTTTTT. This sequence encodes CASSGKILGTLTTGELFF.

CDR3 DNA sequence: TGTGCCAGCAGCCCACAGGGGGGCACTGAAGCTTTCTTT. Protein: CASSPQGGTEAFF. V gene TRBV6-6 combines with J gene TRBJ1-1, with TRBD1 identical over 8 bases. The CDR3 runs 13 residues. The V gene's germline CDR1 is MNHNY and CDR2 SVGAGI (reference sequence). V was clipped by 6 bases and J by 4 bases; unmatched bases: 4.

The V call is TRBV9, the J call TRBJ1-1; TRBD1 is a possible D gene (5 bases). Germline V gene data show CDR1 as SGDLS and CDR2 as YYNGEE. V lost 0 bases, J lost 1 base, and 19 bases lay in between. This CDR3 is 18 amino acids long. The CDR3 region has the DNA TGTGCCAGCAGCGTAGAGAGACAGATTGGGCGAGGGAACACTGAAGCTTTCTTT. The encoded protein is CASSVERQIGRGNTEAFF.

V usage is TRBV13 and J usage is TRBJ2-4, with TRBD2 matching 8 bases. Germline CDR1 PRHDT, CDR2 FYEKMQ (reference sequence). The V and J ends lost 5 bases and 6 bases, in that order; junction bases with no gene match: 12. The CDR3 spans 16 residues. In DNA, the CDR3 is TGTGCCAGCAGCACCCGGGGGGGAGGGCCCTCAAACATTCAGTACTTC. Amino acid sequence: CASSTRGGGPSNIQYF.

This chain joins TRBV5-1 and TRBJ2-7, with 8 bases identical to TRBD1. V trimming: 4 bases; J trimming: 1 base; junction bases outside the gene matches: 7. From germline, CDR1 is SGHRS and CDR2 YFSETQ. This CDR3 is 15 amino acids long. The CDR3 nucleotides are TGCGCCAGCAGCAGGGACAGGTCCCTTTCCTACGAGCAGTACTTC. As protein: CASSRDRSLSYEQYF.

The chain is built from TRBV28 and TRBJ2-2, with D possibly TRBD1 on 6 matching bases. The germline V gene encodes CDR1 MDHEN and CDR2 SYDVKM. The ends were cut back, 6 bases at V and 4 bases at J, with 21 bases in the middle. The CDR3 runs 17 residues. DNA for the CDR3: TGTGCCAGCAGCTCTGGCCTGGGGGCGCGTTTCACCGGGGAGCTGTTTTTT. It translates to CASSSGLGARFTGELFF. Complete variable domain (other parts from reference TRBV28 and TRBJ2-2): DVKVTQSSRYLVKRTGEKVFLECVQDMDHENMFWYRQDPGLGLRLIYFSYDVKMKEKGDIPEGYSVSREKKERFSLILESASTNQTSMYLCASSSGLGARFTGELFFGEGSRLTVL.

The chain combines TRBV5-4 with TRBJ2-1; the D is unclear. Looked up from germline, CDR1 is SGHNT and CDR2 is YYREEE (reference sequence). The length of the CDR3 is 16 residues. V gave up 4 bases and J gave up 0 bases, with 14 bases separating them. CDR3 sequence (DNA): TGTGCCAGCAGCCCCCCTGGCGGCCACTCCTACAATGAGCAGTTCTTC. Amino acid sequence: CASSPPGGHSYNEQFF.

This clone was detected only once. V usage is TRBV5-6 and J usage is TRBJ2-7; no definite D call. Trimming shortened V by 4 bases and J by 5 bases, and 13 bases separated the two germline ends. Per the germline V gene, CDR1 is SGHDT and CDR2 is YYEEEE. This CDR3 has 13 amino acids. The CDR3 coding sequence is TGTGCCAGCAGCCCCAGCAGGACGGACGAGCAGTACTTC. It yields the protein CASSPSRTDEQYF.

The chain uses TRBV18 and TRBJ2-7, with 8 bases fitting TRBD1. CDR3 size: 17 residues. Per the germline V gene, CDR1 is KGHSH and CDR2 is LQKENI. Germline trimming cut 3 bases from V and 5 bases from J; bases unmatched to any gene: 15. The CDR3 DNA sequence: TGTGCCAGCTCACCCCCCCGCGCCGGGACAGGCGTCGACGAGCAGTACTTC. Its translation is CASSPPRAGTGVDEQYF.

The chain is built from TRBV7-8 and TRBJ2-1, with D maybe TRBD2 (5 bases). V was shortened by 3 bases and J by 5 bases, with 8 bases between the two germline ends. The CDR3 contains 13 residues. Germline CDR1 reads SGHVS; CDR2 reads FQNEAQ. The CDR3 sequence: CASSFGLHNEQFF. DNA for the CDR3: TGTGCCAGCAGCTTCGGACTCCACAATGAGCAGTTCTTC. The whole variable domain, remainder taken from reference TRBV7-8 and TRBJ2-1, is GAGVSQSPRYKVAKRGQDVALRCDPISGHVSLFWYQQALGQGPEFLTYFQNEAQLDKSGLPSDRFFAERPEGSVSTLKIQRTQQEDSAVYLCASSFGLHNEQFFGPGTRLTVL.